This T cell receptor beta chain emerged from a study of beta chain features in type 1 diabetes. Study-wide background: Age, gender and cell yields were similar between patients and healthy donors.

Only one heparinised blood draw was taken per donor, and its volume averaged approximately 120 mL. Sort purity for all populations was recorded as exceeding 98%. This clone was counted at least ten times. A junction boundary mismatches the germline segment, possibly from a read error. This CDR3 is built from 13 residues. CDR1 is SSHAT, CDR2 FNYEAQ, per germline (reference sequence). Isolated RNA was reverse transcribed in full, so expressed TCRB transcripts were sequenced. An average around 3.3 million reads came from naive, central memory and regulatory T cell samples. Libraries were prepared by immunoSEQ multiplex PCR; TCRdb keeps only in-frame clonotypes and omits some of them. The top ten clones hold approximately 2% of a sample with roughly 150,000 clones, over 8.5% of them seen once.

The sample taken for sequencing was central memory CD4+ T cells from blood. The chain employs TRBV7-7 and TRBJ2-1; 8 positions agree with TRBD1. This receptor was obtained from a man aged 18 to 30 in good health. CDR3 protein: CASSSDRGGEQFF. The DNA for the CDR3 is TGTGCTAGCAGCTCCGACAGGGGAGGTGAGCAGTTCTTC.